The source of this T cell receptor beta chain is a study of response to subunit inactivated influenza vaccine. From the RT-PCR reads, TCRdb called clonotypes with MiXCR, one entry per CDR3 protein. The repertoire has just under 550,000 distinct CDR3 sequences, under 30% of them found once; the top ten carry about 2.8%. Only a few counts were recorded for this clonotype. One end of the junction varies from germline; a read error may be responsible. Germline CDR1 reads SQVTM; CDR2 reads ANQGSEA. This CDR3 is built from 13 residues. This sample was also put to use in a study of T cells expressing NK-cell markers. As that report states: It was by 5'RACE template switching with UMIs that TCR beta cDNA was made. Seven of the eight sequenced donors were HCMV-seropositive; one was seronegative. These same clonotypes (in four donors) also led the CD3+CD56-NKG2C+ fraction.

This specimen was CD4+ T cells sorted from PBMCs, taken approximately 13 days after vaccination. J is TRBJ1-1 and V is TRBV29-1; no clear D. This clonotype was sampled from a man aged 50 to 59 who received an inactivated influenza vaccine. This CDR3 reads CSVQEGVAGEAFF. In DNA form, the CDR3 reads TGCAGCGTTCAAGAGGGTGTGGCGGGTGAAGCTTTCTTT.